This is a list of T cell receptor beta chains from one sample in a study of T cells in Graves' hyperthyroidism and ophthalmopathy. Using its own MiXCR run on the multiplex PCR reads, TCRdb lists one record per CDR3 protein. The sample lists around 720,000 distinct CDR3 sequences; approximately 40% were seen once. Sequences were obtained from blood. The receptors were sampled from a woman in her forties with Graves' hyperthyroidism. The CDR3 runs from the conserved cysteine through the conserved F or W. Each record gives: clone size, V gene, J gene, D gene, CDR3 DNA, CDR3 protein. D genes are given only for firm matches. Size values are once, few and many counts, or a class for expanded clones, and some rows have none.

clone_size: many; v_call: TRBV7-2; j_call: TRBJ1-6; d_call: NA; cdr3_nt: TGTGCCAGCAGCGCGCTGGGGGGTTTTAATTCACCCCTCCACTTT; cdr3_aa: CASSALGGFNSPLHF
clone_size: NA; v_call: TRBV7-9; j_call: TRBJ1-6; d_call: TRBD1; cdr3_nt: TGTGCCAGCAGCCCTGCCGGGACAGCTAATTCACCCCTCCACTTT; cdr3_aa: CASSPAGTANSPLHF
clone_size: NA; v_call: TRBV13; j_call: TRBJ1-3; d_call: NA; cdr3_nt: TGTGCCAGCAGCTTAGCGGTATTTGGACATATTGGAAACACCATATATTTT; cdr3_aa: CASSLAVFGHIGNTIYF
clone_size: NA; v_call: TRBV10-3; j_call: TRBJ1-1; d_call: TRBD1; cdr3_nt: TGTGCCAGCAGTTACGGGGACAGGGGAATCGCTGAAGCTTTCTTT; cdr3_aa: CASSYGDRGIAEAFF
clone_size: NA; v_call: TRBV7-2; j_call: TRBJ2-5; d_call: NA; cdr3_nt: TGCGCCAGCAGCCAAGGCCGGGACAACCAAGAGACCCAGTACTTC; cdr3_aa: CASSQGRDNQETQYF
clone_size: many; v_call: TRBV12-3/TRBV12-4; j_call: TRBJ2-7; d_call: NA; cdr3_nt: TGTGCCAGCAGTTTCATGCAGGCAGGGTCTCTCCACGAGCAGTACTTC; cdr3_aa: CASSFMQAGSLHEQYF
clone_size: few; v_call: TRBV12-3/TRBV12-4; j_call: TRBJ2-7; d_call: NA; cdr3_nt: TGTGCCAGCAGTTTGAGACGAACCGACTACGAGCAGTACTTC; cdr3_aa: CASSLRRTDYEQYF
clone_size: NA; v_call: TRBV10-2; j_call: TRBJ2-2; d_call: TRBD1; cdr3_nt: TGCGCCAGCAGTGAGTGGACCCCAGGGGGCGTCGGCACCGGGGAGCTGTTTTTT; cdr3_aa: CASSEWTPGGVGTGELFF
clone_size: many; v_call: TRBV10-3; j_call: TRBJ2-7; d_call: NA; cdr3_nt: TGTGCCATCGGTAGCAGCTACGAGCAGTACTTC; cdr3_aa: CAIGSSYEQYF
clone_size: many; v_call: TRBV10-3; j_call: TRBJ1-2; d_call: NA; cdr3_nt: TGTGCCACTCCCTTGGGGAATGGCTACACCTTC; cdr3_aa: CATPLGNGYTF
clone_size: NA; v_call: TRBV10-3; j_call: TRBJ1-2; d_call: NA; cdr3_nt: TGTGCCATCAGTGAGTTGTCCGACACATATGGCTACACCTTC; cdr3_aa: CAISELSDTYGYTF
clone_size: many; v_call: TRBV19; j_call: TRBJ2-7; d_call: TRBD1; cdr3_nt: TGTGCCAGTAGTAGGACAGGGCCGTCCTACGAGCAGTACTTC; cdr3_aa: CASSRTGPSYEQYF
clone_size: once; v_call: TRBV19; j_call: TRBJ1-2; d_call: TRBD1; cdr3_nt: TGTGCCAGTCACAGGGGGACGGGAAACACCTTC; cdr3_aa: CASHRGTGNTF
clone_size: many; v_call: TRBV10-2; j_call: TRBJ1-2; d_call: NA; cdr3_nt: TGCGCCAGCAGTGAACGGGACTATGGCTACACCTTC; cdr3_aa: CASSERDYGYTF
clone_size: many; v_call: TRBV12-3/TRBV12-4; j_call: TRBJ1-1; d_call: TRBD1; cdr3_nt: TGTGCCAGCAGCTTAGGGACAGGGGGCACTGAAGCTTTCTTT; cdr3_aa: CASSLGTGGTEAFF
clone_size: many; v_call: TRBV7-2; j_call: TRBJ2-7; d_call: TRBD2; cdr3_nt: TGTGCCAGCAGCTTTGGGGCGGGAGGACACTACGAGCAGTACTTC; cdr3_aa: CASSFGAGGHYEQYF
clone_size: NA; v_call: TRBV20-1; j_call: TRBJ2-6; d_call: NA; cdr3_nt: TGCAGTGCTATGGGGCTAGCTGGGGCCAACGTCCTGACTTTC; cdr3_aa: CSAMGLAGANVLTF
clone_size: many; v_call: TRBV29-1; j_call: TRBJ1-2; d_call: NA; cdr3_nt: TGCAGCGTTGACATACCTTATGGCTACACCTTC; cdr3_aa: CSVDIPYGYTF
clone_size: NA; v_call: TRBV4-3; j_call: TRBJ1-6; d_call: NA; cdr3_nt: TGCGCCAGCAGCCAAGATCAAGGGGAGGGTTCACCCCTCCACTTT; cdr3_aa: CASSQDQGEGSPLHF
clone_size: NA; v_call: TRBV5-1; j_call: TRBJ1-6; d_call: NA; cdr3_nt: TGCGCCAGCAGCGAACAGGGTGGGTCACCCCTCCACTTT; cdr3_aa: CASSEQGGSPLHF
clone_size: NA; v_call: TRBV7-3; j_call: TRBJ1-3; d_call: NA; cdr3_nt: TGTGCCAGCAGTGCCCCAGGAGCGGGAAACACCATATATTTT; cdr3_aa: CASSAPGAGNTIYF
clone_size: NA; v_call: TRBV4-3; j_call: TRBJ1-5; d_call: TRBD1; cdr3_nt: TGCGCCAGCAGCCAAGTTTTGGGGACAGGGTCCCAGCCCCAGCATTTT; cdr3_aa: CASSQVLGTGSQPQHF
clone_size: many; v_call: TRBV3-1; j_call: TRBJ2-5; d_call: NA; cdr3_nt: TGTGCCAGCAGCCGAGACATCCTCCAAGAGACCCAGTACTTC; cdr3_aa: CASSRDILQETQYF
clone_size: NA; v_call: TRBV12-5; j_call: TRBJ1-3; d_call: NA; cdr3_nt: TGTGCTAGTGGTTTGGGCCTTGGAAACACCATATATTTT; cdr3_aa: CASGLGLGNTIYF
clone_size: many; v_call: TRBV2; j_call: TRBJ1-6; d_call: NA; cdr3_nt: TGTGCCAGCAGTCCCGCCGTTATAGGAGAGGCTAATTCACCCCTCCACTTT; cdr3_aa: CASSPAVIGEANSPLHF
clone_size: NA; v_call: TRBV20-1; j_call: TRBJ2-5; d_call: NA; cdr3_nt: TGCAGTGCTATAGGGCAGGGGAAAGAGACCCAGTACTTC; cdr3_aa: CSAIGQGKETQYF
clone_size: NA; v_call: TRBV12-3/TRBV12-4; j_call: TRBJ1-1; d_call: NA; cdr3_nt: TGTGCCAGCAGTTTACTGGCGAACACGAACACTGAAGCTTTCTTT; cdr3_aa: CASSLLANTNTEAFF
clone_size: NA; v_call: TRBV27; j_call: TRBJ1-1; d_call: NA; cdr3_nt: TGTGCCAGCAGTTTATCCACAGCTCTGAACACTGAAGCTTTCTTT; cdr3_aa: CASSLSTALNTEAFF
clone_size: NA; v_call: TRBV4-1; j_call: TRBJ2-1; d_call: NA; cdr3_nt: TGCGCCAGCAGCCAAGTGTCCCAAGCGAACGATGAGCAGTTCTTC; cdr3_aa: CASSQVSQANDEQFF
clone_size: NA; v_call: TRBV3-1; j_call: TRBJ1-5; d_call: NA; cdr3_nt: TGTGCCAGCTGCCAAGGGCAAGGGACGGGGCCCCAGCATTTT; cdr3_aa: CASCQGQGTGPQHF
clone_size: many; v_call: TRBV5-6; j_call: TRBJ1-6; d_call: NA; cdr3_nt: TGTGCCAGCAGCTTGGCAAGGGAATCACCCCTCCACTTT; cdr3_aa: CASSLARESPLHF
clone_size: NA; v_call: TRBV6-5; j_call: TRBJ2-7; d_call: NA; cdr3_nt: TGTGCCAGCAGTTACTCCGACTGGGACGAAACTTACGAGCAGTACTTC; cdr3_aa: CASSYSDWDETYEQYF
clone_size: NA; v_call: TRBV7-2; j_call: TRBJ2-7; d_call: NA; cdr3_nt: TGTGCCAGCAGTACCCAAGACCGTCAGGGCTACGAGCAGTACTTC; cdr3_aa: CASSTQDRQGYEQYF
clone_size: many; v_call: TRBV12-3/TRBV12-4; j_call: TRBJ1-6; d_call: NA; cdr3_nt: TGTGCCAGCAGTTTAAAGGCGGTCCCCCTCCACTTT; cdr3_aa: CASSLKAVPLHF